This TCR beta chain was profiled in a study of neurological immune-mediated disorders. Germline CDR1 reads SQVTM; CDR2 reads ANQGSEA. The CDR3 has 10 residues. Trimming removed 7 bases from V and 2 bases from J, with 4 bases in between. Time point noted: longitudinal time-point 1 (baseline). The unsorted libraries were produced from 2 million PBMCs held at -80 C. The cDNA was generated through 5'RACE incorporating 10-nucleotide random UMIs. Every sequencing run generated over 160 million TCR-beta sequences from 15-18 subjects. TCRdb processed the 5' RACE reads anew with MiXCR; each CDR3 protein has one entry. The sample carries approximately 46,000 distinct CDR3 sequences, 10% recorded once. This clonotype has at least ten counts.

The receptor comes from a woman aged 40 to 50 in good health. This chain uses TRBV29-1 with TRBJ2-3; no reliable D call. The source material was PBMCs. The CDR3 sequence: CSGFTDTQYF. CDR3 DNA: TGCAGCGGATTCACAGATACGCAGTATTTT.